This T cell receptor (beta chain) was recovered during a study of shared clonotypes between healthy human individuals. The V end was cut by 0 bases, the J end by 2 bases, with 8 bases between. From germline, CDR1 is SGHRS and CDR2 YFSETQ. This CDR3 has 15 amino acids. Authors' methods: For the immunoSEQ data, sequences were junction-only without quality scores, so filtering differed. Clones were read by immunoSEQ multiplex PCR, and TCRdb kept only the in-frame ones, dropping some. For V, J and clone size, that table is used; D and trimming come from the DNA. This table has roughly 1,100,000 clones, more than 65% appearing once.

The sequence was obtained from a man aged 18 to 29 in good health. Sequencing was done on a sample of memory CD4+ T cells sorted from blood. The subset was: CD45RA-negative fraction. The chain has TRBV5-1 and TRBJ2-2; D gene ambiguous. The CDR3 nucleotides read TGCGCCAGCAGCTTGGAAGCAGCCAACACCGGGGAGCTGTTTTTT. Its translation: CASSLEAANTGELFF.